This T cell receptor (beta chain) was recorded in a study of cytotoxic CD8 clonotypes in ibrutinib-treated CLL. Sequenced by immunoSEQ multiplex PCR; TCRdb stores in-frame clones only, minus some. The sample has under 200,000 clones; approximately 80% are singletons. Trimming removed 3 bases at V and 0 bases at J, with 10 bases between. The CDR3 spans 16 residues. CDR1 SGHRS and CDR2 YFSETQ come from the germline V gene. This TCR derives from a human donor with chronic lymphocytic leukemia. The sample in question was PBMCs, obtained after 12 months of ibrutinib treatment. This rearrangement joins TRBV5-1 to TRBJ2-6; D is uncertain. In nucleotides, the CDR3 is TGCGCCAGCAGCTCGGACGTTTACTCTGGGGCCAACGTCCTGACTTTC. This sequence encodes CASSSDVYSGANVLTF.